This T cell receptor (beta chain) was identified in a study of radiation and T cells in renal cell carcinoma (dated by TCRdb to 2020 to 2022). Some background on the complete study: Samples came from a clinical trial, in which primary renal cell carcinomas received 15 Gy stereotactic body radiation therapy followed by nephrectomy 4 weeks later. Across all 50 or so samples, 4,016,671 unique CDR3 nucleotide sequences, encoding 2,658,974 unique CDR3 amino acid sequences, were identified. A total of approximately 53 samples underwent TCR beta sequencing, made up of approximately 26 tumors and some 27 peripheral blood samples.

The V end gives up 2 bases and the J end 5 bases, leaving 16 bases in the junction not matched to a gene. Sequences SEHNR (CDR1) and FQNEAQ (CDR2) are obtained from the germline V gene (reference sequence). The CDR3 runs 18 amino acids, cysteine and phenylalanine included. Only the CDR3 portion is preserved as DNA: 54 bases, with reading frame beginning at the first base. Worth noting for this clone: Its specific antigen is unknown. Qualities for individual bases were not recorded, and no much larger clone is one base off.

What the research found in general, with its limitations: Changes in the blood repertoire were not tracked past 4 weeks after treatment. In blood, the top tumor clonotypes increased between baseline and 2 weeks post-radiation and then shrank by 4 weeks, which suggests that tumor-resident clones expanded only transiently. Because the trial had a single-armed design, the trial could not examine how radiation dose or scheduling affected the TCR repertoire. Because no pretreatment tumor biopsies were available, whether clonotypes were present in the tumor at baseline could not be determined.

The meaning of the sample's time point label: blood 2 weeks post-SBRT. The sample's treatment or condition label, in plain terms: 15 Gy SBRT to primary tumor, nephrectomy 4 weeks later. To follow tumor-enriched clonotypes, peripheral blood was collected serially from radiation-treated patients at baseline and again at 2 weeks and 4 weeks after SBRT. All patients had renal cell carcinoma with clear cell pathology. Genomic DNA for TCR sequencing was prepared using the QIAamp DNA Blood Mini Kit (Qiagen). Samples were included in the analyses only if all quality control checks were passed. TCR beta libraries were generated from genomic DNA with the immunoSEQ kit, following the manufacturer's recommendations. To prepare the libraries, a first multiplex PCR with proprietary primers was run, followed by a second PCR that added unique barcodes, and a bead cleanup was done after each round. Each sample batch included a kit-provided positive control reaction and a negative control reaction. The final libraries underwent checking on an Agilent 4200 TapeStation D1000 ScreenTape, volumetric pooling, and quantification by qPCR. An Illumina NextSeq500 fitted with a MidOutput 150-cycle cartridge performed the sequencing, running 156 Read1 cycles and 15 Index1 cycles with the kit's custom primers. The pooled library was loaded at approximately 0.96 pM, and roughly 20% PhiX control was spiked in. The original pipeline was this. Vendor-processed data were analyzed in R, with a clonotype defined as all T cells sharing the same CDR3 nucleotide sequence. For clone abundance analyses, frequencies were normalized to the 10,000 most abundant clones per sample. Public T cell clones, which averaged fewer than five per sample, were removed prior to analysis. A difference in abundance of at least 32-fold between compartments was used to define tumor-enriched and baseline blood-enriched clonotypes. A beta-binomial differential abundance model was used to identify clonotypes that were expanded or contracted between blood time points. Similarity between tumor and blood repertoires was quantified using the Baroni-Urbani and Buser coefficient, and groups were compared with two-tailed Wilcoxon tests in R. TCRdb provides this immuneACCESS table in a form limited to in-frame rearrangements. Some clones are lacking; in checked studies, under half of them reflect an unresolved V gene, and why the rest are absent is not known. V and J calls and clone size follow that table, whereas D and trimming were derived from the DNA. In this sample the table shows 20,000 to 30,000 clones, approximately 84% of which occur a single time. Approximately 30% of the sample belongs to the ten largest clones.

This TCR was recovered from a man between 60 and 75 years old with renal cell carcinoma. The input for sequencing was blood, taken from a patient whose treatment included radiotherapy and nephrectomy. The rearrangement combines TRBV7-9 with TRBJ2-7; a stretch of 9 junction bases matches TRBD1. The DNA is TGTGCCAGCAGCTTAACCCGCGGGACCGGGACAGGGTTCGACGAGCAGTACTTC. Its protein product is CASSLTRGTGTGFDEQYF.